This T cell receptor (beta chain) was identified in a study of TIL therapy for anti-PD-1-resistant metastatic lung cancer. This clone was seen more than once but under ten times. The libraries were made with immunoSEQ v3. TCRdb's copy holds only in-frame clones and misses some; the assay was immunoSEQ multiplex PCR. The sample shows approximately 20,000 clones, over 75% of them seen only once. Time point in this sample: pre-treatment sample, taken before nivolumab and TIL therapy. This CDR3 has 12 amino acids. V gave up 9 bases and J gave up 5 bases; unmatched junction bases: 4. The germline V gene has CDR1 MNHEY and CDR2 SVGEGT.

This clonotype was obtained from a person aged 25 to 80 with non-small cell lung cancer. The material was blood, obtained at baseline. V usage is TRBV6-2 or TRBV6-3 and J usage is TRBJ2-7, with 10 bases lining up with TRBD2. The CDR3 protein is CASSGGLNEQYF. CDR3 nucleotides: TGTGCCAGTAGCGGGGGGCTGAACGAGCAGTACTTC.